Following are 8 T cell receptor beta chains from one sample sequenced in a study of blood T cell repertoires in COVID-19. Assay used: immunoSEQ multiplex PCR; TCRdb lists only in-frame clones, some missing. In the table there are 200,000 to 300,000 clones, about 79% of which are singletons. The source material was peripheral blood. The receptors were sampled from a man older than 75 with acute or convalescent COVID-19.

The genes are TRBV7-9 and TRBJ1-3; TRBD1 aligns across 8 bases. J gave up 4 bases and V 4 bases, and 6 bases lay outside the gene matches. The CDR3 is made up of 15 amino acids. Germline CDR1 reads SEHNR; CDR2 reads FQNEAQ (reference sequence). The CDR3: CASSSQGAAGNTIYF. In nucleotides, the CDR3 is TGTGCCAGCAGCTCCCAGGGGGCCGCCGGAAACACCATATATTTT.

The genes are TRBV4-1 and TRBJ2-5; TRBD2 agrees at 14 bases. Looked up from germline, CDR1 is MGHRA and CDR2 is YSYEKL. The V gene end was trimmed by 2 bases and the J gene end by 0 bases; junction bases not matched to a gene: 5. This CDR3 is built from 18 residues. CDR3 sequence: CASSQRTSGRLYQETQYF. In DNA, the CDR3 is TGCGCCAGCAGCCAACGGACTAGCGGGAGGCTTTACCAAGAGACCCAGTACTTC.

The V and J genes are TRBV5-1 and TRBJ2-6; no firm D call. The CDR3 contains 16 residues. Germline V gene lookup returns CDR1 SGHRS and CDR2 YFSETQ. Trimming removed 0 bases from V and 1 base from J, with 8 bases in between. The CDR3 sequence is CASSLAAGSGANVLTF. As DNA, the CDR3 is TGCGCCAGCAGCTTGGCCGCAGGATCTGGGGCCAACGTCCTGACTTTC.

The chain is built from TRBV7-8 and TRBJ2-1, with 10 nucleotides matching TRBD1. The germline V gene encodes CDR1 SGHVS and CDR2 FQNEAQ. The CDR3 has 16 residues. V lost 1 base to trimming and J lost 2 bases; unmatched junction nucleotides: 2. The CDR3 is CASSLGQGAPYNEQFF. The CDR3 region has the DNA TGTGCCAGCAGCTTAGGACAGGGGGCACCCTACAATGAGCAGTTCTTC.

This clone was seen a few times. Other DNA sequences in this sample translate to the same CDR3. Here the CDR3 DNA reads TGCAGCGTTGATCGCGGTTACGAGCAGTACTTC. Its protein product is CSVDRGYEQYF. This rearrangement joins TRBV29-1 to TRBJ2-7; no definite D call. Germline loops: CDR1 SQVTM, CDR2 ANQGSEA. This CDR3 has 11 residues. Trimming cost V 3 bases and J 4 bases, with 7 bases left between them.

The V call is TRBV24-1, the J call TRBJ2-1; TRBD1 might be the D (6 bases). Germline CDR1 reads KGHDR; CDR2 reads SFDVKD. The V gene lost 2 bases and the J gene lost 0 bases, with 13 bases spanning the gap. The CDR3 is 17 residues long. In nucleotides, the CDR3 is TGTGCCACCAGTGATTCCCAGGGGTCTAGCTCCTACAATGAGCAGTTCTTC. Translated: CATSDSQGSSSYNEQFF.

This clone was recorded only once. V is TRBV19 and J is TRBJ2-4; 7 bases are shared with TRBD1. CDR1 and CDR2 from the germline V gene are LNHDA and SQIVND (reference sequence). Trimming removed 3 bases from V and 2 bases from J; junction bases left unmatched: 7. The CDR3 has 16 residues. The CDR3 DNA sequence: TGTGCCAGTAGTATCGGCAGGGGGAGATCCAAAAACATTCAGTACTTC. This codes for CASSIGRGRSKNIQYF. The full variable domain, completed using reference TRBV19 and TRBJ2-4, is DGGITQSPKYLFRKEGQNVTLSCEQNLNHDAMYWYRQDPGQGLRLIYYSQIVNDFQKGDIAEGYSVSREKKESFPLTVTSAQKNPTAFYLCASSIGRGRSKNIQYFGAGTRLSVL.

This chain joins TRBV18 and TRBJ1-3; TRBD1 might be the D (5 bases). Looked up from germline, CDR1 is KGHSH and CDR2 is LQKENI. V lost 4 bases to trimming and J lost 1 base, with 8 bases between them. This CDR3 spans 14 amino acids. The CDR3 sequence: CASSLDISGNTIYF. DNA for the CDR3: TGTGCCAGCTCACTGGACATTTCTGGAAACACCATATATTTT.